This TCR beta chain was captured by sequencing in a study of cytomegalovirus exposure and HLA in healthy donors. Whole-study results and caveats: Reported results showed that the classifier diagnosed cytomegalovirus status with high specificity and sensitivity. Using a false discovery rate of 0.05, a later analysis showed that some 16,000 TCR beta sequences were associated with HLA alleles. CMV antigen specificity of three CMV-associated chains was confirmed in vitro. A later analysis found that most CMV-associated TCR beta chains appeared HLA-restricted.

The primer mix had 60 Vbeta and 13 Jbeta primers. Here immunoSEQ multiplex PCR was the method, and the copy in TCRdb shows in-frame clones only, minus some. The sample holds 65,000 to 100,000 clones, about 76% seen once. As to this clone: Its specificity is unknown.

Source material: PBMCs. The clonotype was recovered from a woman in her forties in good health and CMV-seropositive.

CDR3 nucleotides: TGTGCCATCAGTAATGAGGCGCTAGATACGCAGTATTTT. Its translation is CAISNEALDTQYF. V is TRBV10-3 and J is TRBJ2-3; D is uncertain. Looked up from germline, CDR1 is ENHRY and CDR2 is SYGVKD. Deletions cut 5 bases from V and 5 bases from J, with 11 bases between. CDR3 length equals 13 residues.